A selection of T cell receptor beta chains follows, all from one sample in a study of T-cell reconstitution after alpha-beta-depleted transplantation in children. In TCRdb, the PCR reads were re-called with MiXCR into one record per CDR3 protein. The table lists about 370,000 distinct CDR3 sequences, about a fifth of them singletons. The sequenced sample was PBMCs from the stem cell graft donor, obtained from the stem cell graft. These receptors were obtained from a human donor who donated a stem cell graft to a child with acute myeloid leukemia. Each CDR3 is given with its conserved first and last residue. A D gene is named only where the DNA matches it firmly. Size tells how often a clone was seen (once, few, many) or the class of an expanded clone, and some rows leave it out.

J gene,D gene,clone size,V gene,CDR3 protein,CDR3 DNA
TRBJ1-1,.,.,TRBV2,CASSNGGLNTEAFF,TGTGCCAGCAGCAACGGAGGACTGAACACTGAAGCTTTCTTT
TRBJ2-1,.,few,TRBV28,CASVAGSYNEQFF,TGTGCCAGCGTCGCGGGATCCTACAATGAGCAGTTCTTC
TRBJ1-2,.,.,TRBV5-1,CASSYPDRRNGYTF,TGCGCCAGCAGCTACCCAGACAGGAGGAATGGCTACACCTTC
TRBJ2-7,.,few,TRBV7-3,CASIESYEQYF,TGTGCCAGCATCGAATCCTACGAGCAGTACTTC
TRBJ2-1,.,many,TRBV12-3/TRBV12-4,CASSPGASEQFF,TGTGCCAGCAGTCCGGGAGCCTCTGAGCAGTTCTTC
TRBJ2-1,TRBD2,many,TRBV20-1,CSARDSLAAYNEQFF,TGCAGTGCTAGAGATAGCCTAGCGGCTTACAATGAGCAGTTCTTC
TRBJ2-1,.,.,TRBV27,CASTSIGTTYNEQFF,TGTGCCAGCACCTCTATAGGGACCACCTACAATGAGCAGTTCTTC
TRBJ1-4,.,few,TRBV12-3/TRBV12-4,CDSSLEQPEKLFF,TGTGACAGCAGTTTAGAACAGCCAGAAAAACTGTTTTTT
TRBJ2-7,TRBD2,many,TRBV9,CASSAGTSGTYEQYF,TGTGCCAGCAGCGCTGGGACTAGCGGTACATACGAGCAGTACTTC
TRBJ2-1,TRBD2,.,TRBV20-1,CSAPTGTSGYNEQFF,TGCAGTGCCCCCACCGGGACTAGCGGGTACAATGAGCAGTTCTTC
TRBJ2-3,TRBD1,few,TRBV24-1,CATSDLRDRESPRTDTQYF,TGTGCCACCAGTGATTTACGGGACAGGGAATCTCCCCGCACAGATACGCAGTATTTT
TRBJ2-7,TRBD2,.,TRBV3-1,CASSPGLAGGGSSYEQYF,TGTGCCAGCAGCCCTGGACTAGCGGGAGGAGGCTCCTCCTACGAGCAGTACTTC
TRBJ2-1,.,.,TRBV4-3,CASSQVHNEQFF,TGCGCCAGCAGCCAAGTTCACAATGAGCAGTTCTTC
TRBJ2-1,TRBD2,few,TRBV20-1,CSARAPKREGLYNEQFF,TGCAGTGCTAGAGCCCCAAAGCGGGAGGGCCTTTACAATGAGCAGTTCTTC
TRBJ2-1,TRBD2,.,TRBV11-3,CASSLSGRALNEQFF,TGTGCCAGCAGCCTTAGCGGGAGGGCCCTAAATGAGCAGTTCTTC
TRBJ2-7,TRBD2,few,TRBV4-1,CASSQGILAGVSEQYF,TGCGCCAGCAGCCAAGGAATACTAGCGGGAGTTAGCGAGCAGTACTTC
TRBJ2-7,.,.,TRBV5-1,CASSLEVTRNYEQYF,TGCGCCAGCAGCTTGGAGGTGACTAGGAACTACGAGCAGTACTTC